The subject of this entry is one T cell receptor (beta chain). This entry comes from a study of OX40 agonist ivuxolimab in advanced cancers. Looking at the study overall: Patients took ivuxolimab, an agonistic anti-OX40 (CD134) antibody.

Measured with immunoSEQ multiplex PCR; TCRdb has only the in-frame clones, and not every one. The sample contains around 45,000 clones, around nine tenths of which appear only once. Trimming took 5 bases from V and 4 from J, leaving 12 bases between them. CDR1 and CDR2 from the germline V gene are SGHTA and FQGNSA. The CDR3 spans 13 residues. This TCR derives from an adult with an advanced solid tumor such as melanoma, head and neck, liver or kidney cancer. V usage is TRBV7-2 and J usage is TRBJ2-7, with D possibly TRBD1 on 6 matching bases. The sequencing used CD4+ or CD8+ T cells sorted from blood, collected in a trial of the OX40 agonist ivuxolimab. CDR3 DNA sequence: TGTGCCAGCAGCGACAGGTTAGCGTACGAGCAGTACTTC. Translated, it gives CASSDRLAYEQYF.